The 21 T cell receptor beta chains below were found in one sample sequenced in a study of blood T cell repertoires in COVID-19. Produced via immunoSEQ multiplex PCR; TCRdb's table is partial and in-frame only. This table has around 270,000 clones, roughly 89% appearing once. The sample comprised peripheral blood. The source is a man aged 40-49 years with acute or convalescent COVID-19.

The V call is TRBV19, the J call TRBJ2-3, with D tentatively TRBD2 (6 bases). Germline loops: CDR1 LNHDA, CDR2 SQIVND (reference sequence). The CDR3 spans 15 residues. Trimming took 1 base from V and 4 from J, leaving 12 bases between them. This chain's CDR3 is CASSIVGTSPDTQYF. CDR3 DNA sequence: TGTGCCAGTAGTATAGTGGGAACTAGCCCAGATACGCAGTATTTT.

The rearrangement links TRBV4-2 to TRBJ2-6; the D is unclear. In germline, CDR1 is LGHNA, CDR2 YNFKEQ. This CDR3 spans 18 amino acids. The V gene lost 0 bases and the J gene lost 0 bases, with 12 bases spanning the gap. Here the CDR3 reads CASSQDPARSSGANVLTF. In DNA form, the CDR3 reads TGTGCCAGCAGCCAAGATCCAGCACGGAGCTCTGGGGCCAACGTCCTGACTTTC.

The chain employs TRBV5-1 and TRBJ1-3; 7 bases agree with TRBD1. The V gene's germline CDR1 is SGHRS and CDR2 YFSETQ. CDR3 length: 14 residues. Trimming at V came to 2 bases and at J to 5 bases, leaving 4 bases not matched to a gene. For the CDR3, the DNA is TGCGCCAGCAGCTTCGACAGGGAGAGAAACACCATATATTTT. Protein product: CASSFDRERNTIYF.

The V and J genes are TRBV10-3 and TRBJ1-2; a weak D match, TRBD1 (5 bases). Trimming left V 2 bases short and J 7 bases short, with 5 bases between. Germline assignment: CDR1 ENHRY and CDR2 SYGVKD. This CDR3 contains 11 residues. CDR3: CAISERGGYTF. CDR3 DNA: TGTGCCATCAGTGAGAGGGGTGGCTACACCTTC.

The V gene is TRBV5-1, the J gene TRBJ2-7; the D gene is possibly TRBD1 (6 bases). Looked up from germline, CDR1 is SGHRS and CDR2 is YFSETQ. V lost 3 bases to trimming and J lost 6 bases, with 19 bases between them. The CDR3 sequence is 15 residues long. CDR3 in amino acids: CASSSRGEGFREQYF. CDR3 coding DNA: TGCGCCAGCAGCTCCAGGGGCGAGGGCTTTCGCGAGCAGTACTTC.

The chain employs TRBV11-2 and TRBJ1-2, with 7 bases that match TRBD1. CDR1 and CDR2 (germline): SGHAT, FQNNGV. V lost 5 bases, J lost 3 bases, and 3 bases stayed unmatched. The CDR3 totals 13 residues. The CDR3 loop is CASSLDRHYGYTF. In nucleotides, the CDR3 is TGTGCCAGCAGCCTGGACAGGCACTATGGCTACACCTTC.

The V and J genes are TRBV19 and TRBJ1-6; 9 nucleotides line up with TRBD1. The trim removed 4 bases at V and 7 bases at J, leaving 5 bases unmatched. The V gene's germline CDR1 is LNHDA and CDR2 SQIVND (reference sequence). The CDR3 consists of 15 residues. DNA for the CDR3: TGTGCCAGTAGTACGGGACAGGGAGGAAATTCACCCCTCCACTTT. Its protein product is CASSTGQGGNSPLHF.

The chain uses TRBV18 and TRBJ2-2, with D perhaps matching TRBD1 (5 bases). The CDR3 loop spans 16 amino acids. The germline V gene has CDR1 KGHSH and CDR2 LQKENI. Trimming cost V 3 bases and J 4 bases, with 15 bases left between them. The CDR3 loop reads CASSPSDIVSTGELFF. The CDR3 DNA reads TGTGCCAGCTCACCTTCGGACATTGTAAGCACCGGGGAGCTGTTTTTT.

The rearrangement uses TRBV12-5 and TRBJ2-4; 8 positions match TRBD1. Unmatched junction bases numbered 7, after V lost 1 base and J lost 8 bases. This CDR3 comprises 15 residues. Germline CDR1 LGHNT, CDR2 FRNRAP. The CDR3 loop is CASGLDRGIGDIQYF. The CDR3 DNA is TGTGCTAGTGGTTTGGACAGGGGGATAGGGGACATTCAGTACTTC.

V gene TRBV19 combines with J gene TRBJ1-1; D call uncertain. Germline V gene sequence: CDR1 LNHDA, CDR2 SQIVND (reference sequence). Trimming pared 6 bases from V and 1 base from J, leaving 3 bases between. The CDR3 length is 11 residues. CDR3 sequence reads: CASRRNTEAFF. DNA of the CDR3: TGTGCCAGTAGGAGGAACACTGAAGCTTTCTTT.

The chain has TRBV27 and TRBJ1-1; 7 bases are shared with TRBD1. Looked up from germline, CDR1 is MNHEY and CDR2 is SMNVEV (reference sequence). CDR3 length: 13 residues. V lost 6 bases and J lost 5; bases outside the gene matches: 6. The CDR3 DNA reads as TGTGCCAGCAGGCCCCCGACAGGGACTGAAGCTTTCTTT. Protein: CASRPPTGTEAFF.

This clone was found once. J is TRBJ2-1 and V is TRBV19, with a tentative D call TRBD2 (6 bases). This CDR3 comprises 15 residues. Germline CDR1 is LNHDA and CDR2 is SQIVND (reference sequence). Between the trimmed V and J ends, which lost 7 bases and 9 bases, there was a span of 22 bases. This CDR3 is CASKWTGGATGEQFF. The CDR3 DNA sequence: TGTGCCAGTAAGTGGACCGGGGGAGCCACAGGTGAGCAGTTCTTC.

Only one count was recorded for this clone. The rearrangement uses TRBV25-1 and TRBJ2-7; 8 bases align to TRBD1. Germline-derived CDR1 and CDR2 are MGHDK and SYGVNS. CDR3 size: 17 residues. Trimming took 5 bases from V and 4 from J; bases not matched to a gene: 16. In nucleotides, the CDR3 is TGTGCCAGCAGTTCTCGGACAGGGAGGATGATACCTTACGAGCAGTACTTC. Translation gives CASSSRTGRMIPYEQYF.

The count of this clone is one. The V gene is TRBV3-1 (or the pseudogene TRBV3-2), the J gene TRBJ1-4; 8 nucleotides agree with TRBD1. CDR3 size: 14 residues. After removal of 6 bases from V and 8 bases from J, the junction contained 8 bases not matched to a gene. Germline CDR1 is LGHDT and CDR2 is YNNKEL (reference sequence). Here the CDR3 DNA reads TGTGCCAGCAGTGACAGGGGAGAAGCGGAAAAACTGTTTTTT. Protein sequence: CASSDRGEAEKLFF.

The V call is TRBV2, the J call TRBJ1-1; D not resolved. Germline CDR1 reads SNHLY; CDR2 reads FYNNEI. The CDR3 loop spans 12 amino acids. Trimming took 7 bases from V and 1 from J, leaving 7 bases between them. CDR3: CASTERNTEAFF. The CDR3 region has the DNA TGTGCCAGCACCGAGAGGAACACTGAAGCTTTCTTT. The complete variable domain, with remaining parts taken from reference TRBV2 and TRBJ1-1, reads EPEVTQTPSHQVTQMGQEVILRCVPISNHLYFYWYRQILGQKVEFLVSFYNNEISEKSEIFDDQFSVERPDGSNFTLKIRSTKLEDSAMYFCASTERNTEAFFGQGTRLTVV.

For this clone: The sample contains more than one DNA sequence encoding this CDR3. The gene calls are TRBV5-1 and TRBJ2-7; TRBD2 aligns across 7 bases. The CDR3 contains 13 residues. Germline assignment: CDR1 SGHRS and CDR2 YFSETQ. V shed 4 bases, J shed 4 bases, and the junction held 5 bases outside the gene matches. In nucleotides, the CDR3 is TGCGCCAGCAGCCTTCGGGGGGATTACGAGCAGTACTTC. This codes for CASSLRGDYEQYF.

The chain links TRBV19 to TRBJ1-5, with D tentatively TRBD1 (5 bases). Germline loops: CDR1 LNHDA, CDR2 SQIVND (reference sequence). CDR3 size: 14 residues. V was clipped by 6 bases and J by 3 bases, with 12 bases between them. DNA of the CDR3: TGTGCCAGTAGAGCGGGGCAGATCAATCAGCCCCAGCATTTT. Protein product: CASRAGQINQPQHF.

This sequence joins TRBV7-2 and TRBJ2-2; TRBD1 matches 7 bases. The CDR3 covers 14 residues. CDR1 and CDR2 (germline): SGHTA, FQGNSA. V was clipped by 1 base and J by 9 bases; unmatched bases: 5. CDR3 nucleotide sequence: TGTGCCAGCAGCTTAGATGGACAGGTCCGGGAGCTGTTTTTT. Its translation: CASSLDGQVRELFF.

The CDR3 loop is CASSLRGNGRSPLHF. CDR3 nucleotide sequence: TGTGCCAGCAGCTTAAGGGGTAATGGTAGGTCACCCCTCCACTTT. The V and J genes are TRBV7-9 and TRBJ1-6, with a weak D call TRBD1 (5 bases). V was cut by 2 bases and J by 10 bases, with 15 bases left in between. In germline, CDR1 is SEHNR, CDR2 FQNEAQ (reference sequence). This CDR3 has 15 residues.

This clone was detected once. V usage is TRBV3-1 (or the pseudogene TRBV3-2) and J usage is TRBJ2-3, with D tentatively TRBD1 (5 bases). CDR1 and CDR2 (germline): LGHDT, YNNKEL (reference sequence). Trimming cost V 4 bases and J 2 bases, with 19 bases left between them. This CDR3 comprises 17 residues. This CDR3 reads CASSPSFRHRYTDTQYF. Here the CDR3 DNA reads TGTGCCAGCAGCCCCTCATTTAGACACAGGTACACAGATACGCAGTATTTT.

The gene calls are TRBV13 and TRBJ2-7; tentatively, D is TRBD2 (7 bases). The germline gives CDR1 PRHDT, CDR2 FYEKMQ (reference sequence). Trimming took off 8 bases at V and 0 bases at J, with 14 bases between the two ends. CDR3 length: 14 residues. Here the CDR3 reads CASFRRGGSYEQYF. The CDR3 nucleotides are TGTGCCAGCTTTAGGAGGGGGGGCTCCTACGAGCAGTACTTC. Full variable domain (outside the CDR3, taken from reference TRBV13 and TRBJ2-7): AAGVIQSPRHLIKEKRETATLKCYPIPRHDTVYWYQQGPGQDPQFLISFYEKMQSDKGSIPDRFSAQQFSDYHSELNMSSLELGDSALYFCASFRRGGSYEQYFGPGTRLTVT.